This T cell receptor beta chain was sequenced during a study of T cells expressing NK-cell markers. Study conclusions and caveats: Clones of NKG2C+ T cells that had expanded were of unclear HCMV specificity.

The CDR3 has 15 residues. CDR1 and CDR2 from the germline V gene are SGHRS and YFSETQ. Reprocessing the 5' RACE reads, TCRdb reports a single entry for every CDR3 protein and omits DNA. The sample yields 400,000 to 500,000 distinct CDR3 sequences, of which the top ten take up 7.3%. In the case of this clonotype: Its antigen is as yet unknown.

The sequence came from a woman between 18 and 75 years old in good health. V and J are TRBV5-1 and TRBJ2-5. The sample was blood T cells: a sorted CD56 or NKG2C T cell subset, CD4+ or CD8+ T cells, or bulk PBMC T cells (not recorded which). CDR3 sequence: CASSLWRNSQETQYF.